Listed here are 3 T cell receptor beta chains from one sample, sequenced in a study of blood T cell repertoires in COVID-19. Profiling relied on immunoSEQ multiplex PCR, and the TCRdb table lists in-frame clones only, not all of them. The sample has approximately 290,000 clones; around 87% are singletons. The specimen sequenced was PBMCs or T cells enriched from blood (not recorded which). The receptors originated from a woman between 18 and 29 years old with acute COVID-19.

The rearrangement joins TRBV21-1 to TRBJ1-2; no check of the table's D call, TRBD1, against the DNA was made. TRBV21-1 is tagged as a pseudogene. CDR3 length equals 12 residues. CDR3 coding DNA: TGTGCCAGCCAACAGGGGACGGATGGCTACACCTTC. It codes for CASQQGTDGYTF.

This chain uses TRBV11-3 with TRBJ2-2, with a weak D call TRBD2 (6 bases). CDR1 SGHNT and CDR2 YENEEA come from the germline V gene. This CDR3 is 15 amino acids long. V shed 5 bases and J shed 2 bases, with 12 bases lying between them. CDR3 nucleotide sequence: TGTGCCAGCAGCCCCCGCGGGGTCAACACCGGGGAGCTGTTTTTT. Its translation: CASSPRGVNTGELFF.

The V gene is TRBV19, the J gene TRBJ1-3; 10 bases map to TRBD1. The V and J ends lost 7 bases and 4 bases, in that order; junction bases with no gene match: 16. CDR1 and CDR2 (germline): LNHDA, SQIVND (reference sequence). This CDR3 has 18 residues. The CDR3 protein is CASTRTSRDRGEGNTIYF. Here the CDR3 DNA reads TGTGCCAGTACCCGAACCTCCCGGGACAGGGGAGAAGGAAACACCATATATTTT.